The present TCR beta chain was sequenced within a study of blood T cells in healthy people across ages. Study-wide results and limits: When one million T cells were used, diversity estimates were thought to be underestimates.

This clonotype came up a few times. What it recognizes is unknown. V lost 1 base and J lost 2, with 9 bases in between. Per germline, CDR1 SGDLS and CDR2 YYNGEE. The CDR3 extends over 14 amino acids. Together with a sample-barcoded 5' primer, a J-beta primer mix was included in a second PCR lasting about 7 to 11 cycles. TCRdb called the 5' RACE reads again in MiXCR, with one record for every CDR3 protein. Among roughly 1,300,000 distinct CDR3 sequences, 59% were seen once, and the ten largest hold 6.5% to 8%. Sequenced material: blood. The chain recombines TRBV9 with TRBJ2-5; the D is unclear. This sequence originates from a young man in good health. The CDR3 coding sequence is TGTGCCAGCAGCGTATCCGGGCCTCAAGAGACCCAGTACTTC. Translating it yields CASSVSGPQETQYF.